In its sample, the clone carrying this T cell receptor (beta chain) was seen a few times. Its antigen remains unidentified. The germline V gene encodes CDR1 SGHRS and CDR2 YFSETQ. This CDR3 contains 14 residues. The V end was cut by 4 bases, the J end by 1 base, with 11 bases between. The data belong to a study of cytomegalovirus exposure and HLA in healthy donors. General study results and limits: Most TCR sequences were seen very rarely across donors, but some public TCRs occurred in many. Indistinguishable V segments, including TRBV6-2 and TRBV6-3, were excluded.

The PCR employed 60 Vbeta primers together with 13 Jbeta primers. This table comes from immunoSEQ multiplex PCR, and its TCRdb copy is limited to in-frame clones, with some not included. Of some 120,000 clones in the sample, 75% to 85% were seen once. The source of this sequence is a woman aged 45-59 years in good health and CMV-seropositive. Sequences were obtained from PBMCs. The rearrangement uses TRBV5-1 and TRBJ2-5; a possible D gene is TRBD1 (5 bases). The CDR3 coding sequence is TGCGCCAGCAGCGGTGAAAGGGGCCAAGAGACCCAGTACTTC. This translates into CASSGERGQETQYF.